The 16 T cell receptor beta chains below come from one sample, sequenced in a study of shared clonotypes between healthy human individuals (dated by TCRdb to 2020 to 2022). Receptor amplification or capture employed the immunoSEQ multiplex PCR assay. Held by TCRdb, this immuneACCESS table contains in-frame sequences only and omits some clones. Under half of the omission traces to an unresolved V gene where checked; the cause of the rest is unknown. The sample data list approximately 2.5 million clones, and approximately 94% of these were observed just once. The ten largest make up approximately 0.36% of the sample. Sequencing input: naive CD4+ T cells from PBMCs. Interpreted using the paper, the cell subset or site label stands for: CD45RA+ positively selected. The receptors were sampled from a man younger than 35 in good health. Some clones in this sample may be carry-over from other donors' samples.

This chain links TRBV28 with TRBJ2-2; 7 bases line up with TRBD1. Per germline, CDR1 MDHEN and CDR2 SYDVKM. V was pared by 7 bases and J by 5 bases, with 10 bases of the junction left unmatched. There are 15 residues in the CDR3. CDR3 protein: CASMKGGLKTGELFF. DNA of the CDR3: TGTGCCAGCATGAAAGGGGGCCTCAAAACCGGGGAGCTGTTTTTT. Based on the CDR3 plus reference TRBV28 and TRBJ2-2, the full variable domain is DVKVTQSSRYLVKRTGEKVFLECVQDMDHENMFWYRQDPGLGLRLIYFSYDVKMKEKGDIPEGYSVSREKKERFSLILESASTNQTSMYLCASMKGGLKTGELFFGEGSRLTVL.

The DNA of the CDR3 is TGTGCCAGCAGCCGGCCGGGACTCCAATACGAGCAGTACTTC. As protein: CASSRPGLQYEQYF. This chain links TRBV7-8 with TRBJ2-7, with a possible D match to TRBD2 (6 bases). Germline values: CDR1 SGHVS, CDR2 FQNEAQ. This CDR3 has 14 residues. V lost 5 bases and J lost 4, with 15 bases in between.

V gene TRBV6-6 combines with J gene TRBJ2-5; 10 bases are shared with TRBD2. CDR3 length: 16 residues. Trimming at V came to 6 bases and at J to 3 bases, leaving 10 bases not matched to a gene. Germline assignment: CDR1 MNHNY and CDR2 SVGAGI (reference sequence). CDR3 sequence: CASSSNLAGGKETQYF. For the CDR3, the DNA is TGTGCCAGCAGCTCCAATTTAGCGGGAGGAAAAGAGACCCAGTACTTC.

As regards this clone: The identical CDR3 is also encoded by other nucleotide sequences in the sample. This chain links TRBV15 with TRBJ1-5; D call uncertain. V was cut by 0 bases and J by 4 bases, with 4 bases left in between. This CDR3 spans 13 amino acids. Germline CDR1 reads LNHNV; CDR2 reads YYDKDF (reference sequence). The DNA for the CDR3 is TGTGCCACCAGCAGAGAGGGGAATCAGCCCCAGCATTTT. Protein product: CATSREGNQPQHF.

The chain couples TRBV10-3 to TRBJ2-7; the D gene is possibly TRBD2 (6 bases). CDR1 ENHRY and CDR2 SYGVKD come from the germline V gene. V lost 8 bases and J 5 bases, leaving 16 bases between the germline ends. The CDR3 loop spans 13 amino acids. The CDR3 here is CAIAQGGGDEQYF. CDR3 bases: TGTGCCATCGCGCAGGGTGGCGGGGACGAGCAGTACTTC.

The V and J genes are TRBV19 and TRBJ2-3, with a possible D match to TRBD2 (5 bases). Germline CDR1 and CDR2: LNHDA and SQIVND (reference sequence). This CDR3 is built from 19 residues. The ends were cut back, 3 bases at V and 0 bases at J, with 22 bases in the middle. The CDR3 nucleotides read TGTGCCAGTAGTATTGAGCGGTTAAGCCTGAGTGGTAGCACAGATACGCAGTATTTT. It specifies CASSIERLSLSGSTDTQYF.

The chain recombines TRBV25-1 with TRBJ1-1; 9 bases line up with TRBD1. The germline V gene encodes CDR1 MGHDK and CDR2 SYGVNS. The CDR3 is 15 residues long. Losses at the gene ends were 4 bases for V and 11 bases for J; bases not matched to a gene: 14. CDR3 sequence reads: CASSGFPRTGEEAFF. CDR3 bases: TGTGCCAGCAGTGGATTCCCTCGGACAGGGGAGGAGGCTTTCTTT.

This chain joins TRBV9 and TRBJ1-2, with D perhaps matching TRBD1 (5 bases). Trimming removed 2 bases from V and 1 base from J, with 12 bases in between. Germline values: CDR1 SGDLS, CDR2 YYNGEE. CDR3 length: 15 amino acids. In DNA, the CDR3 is TGTGCCAGCAGCGTGGGGGGAACCCTTAACTATGGCTACACCTTC. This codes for CASSVGGTLNYGYTF.

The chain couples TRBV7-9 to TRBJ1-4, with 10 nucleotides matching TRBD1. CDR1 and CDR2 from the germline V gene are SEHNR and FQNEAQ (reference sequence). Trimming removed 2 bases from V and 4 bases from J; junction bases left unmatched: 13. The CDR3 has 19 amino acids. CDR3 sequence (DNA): TGTGCCAGCAGCTTAACCCCCAGGGGACAGGGGTCCCGTAATGAAAAACTGTTTTTT. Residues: CASSLTPRGQGSRNEKLFF.

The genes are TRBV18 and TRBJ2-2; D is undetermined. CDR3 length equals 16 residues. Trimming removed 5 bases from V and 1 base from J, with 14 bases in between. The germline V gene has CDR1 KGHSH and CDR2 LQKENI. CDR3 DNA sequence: TGTGCCAGCTCATTATTATCAGGAGTGAACACCGGGGAGCTGTTTTTT. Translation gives CASSLLSGVNTGELFF.

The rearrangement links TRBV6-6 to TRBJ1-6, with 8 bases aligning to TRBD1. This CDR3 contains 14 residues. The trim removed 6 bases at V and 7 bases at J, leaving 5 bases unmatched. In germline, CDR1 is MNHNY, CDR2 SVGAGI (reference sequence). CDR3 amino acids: CASSDRGYNSPLHF. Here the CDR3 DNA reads TGTGCCAGCAGCGACAGGGGTTACAATTCACCCCTCCACTTT.

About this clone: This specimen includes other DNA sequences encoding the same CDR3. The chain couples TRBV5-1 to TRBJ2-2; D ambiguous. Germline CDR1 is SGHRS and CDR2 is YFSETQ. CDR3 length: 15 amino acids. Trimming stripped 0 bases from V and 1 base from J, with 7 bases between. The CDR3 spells CASSLVQGNTGELFF. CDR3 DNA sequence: TGCGCCAGCAGCTTGGTACAAGGGAACACCGGGGAGCTGTTTTTT.

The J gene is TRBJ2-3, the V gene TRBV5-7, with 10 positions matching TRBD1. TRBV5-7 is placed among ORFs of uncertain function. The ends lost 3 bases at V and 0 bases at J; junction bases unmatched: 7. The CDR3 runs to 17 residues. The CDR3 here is CASSSRDRGWSTDTQYF. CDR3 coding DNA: TGTGCCAGCAGCTCCCGGGACAGGGGTTGGAGCACAGATACGCAGTATTTT.

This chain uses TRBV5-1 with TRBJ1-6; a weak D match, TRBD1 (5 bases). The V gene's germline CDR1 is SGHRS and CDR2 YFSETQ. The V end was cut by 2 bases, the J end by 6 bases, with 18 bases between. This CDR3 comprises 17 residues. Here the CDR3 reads CASSFSPGGQGNSPLHF. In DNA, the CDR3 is TGCGCCAGCAGCTTCAGCCCTGGGGGTCAGGGTAATTCACCCCTCCACTTT.

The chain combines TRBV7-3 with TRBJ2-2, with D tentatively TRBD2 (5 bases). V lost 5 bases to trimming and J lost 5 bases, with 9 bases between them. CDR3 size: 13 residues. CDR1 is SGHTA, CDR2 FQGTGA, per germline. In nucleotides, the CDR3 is TGTGCCAGCAGCACGAGGGTAACCGGGGAGCTGTTTTTT. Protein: CASSTRVTGELFF.

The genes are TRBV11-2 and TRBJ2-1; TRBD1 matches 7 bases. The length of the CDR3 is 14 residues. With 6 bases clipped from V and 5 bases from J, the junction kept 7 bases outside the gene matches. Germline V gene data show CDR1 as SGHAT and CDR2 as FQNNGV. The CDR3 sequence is CASSYRTGDNEQFF. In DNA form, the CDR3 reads TGTGCCAGCAGTTACAGGACAGGAGACAATGAGCAGTTCTTC.